This T cell receptor (beta chain) was retrieved from a study of OX40 agonist ivuxolimab in advanced cancers. Broader study findings: The average count of expanded clones was higher among CD8+ T cells than among CD4+.

Libraries were prepared by immunoSEQ multiplex PCR; TCRdb keeps only in-frame clonotypes and omits some of them. The sample shows about 120,000 clones, over 75% of them seen only once. Germline-derived CDR1 and CDR2 are LGHNA and YSLEER. CDR3 length: 17 amino acids. Trimming shortened V by 0 bases and J by 5 bases, and 16 bases separated the two germline ends. For this clone: Antigen specificity is unknown.

The sequenced sample was CD4+ or CD8+ T cells sorted from blood, obtained in a trial of the OX40 agonist ivuxolimab. The chain employs TRBV4-3 and TRBJ1-4; no clear D gene. This TCR was recovered from an adult with an advanced solid tumor such as melanoma, head and neck, liver or kidney cancer. This CDR3 is CASSQEAKAAQNEKLFF. Written as DNA, the CDR3 is TGCGCCAGCAGCCAAGAAGCTAAGGCAGCACAAAATGAAAAACTGTTTTTT.